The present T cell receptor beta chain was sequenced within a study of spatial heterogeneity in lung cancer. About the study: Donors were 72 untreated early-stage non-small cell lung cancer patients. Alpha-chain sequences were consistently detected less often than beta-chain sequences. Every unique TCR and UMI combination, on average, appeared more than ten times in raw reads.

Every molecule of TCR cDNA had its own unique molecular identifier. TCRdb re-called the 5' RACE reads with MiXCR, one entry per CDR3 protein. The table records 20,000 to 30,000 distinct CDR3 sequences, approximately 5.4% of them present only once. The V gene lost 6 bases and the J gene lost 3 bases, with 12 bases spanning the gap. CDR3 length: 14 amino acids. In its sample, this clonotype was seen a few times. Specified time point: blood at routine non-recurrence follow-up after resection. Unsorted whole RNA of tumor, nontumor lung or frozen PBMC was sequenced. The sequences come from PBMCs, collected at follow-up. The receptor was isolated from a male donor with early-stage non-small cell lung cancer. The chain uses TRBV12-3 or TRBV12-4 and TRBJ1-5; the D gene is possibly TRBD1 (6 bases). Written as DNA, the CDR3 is TGTGCCAGCAGGTATCAGGGGCCCAATCAGCCCCAGCATTTT. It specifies CASRYQGPNQPQHF.